The source of this T cell receptor (beta chain) is a study of cytomegalovirus exposure and HLA in healthy donors. The PCR used 60 Vbeta and 13 Jbeta primers. Authors' methods: Counted up in a later analysis, unique TCR beta chains came to 65 million to 80 million, with around 11 million shared. The table came from immunoSEQ multiplex PCR; TCRdb's copy has only in-frame clones and leaves some out. D and trimming were read from the DNA, whereas the V and J calls and clone size are those reported in that table. Of 200,000 to 250,000 clones detected, about 85% appear once; the ten largest clones hold about 0.22%. V lost 0 bases and J 4 bases, leaving 7 bases between the germline ends. Germline values: CDR1 MGHRA, CDR2 YSYEKL. The CDR3 loop spans 14 amino acids. With regard to this clone: Antigen unknown.

Whole-study results and caveats: Reported performance of the classifier showed diagnosis of cytomegalovirus status with high specificity and sensitivity. Presence/absence analyses took donor sequencing depth as roughly uniform.

The specimen was PBMCs. The TCR comes from a girl aged 2-15 years in good health and CMV-seronegative. The chain has TRBV4-1 and TRBJ1-3; D unresolved. Here the CDR3 DNA reads TGCGCCAGCAGCCAAGAAGAACTCGGAAACACCATATATTTT. Translated, it gives CASSQEELGNTIYF.